This T cell receptor (beta chain) was obtained from a study of T cell changes during pregnancy in multiple sclerosis. The data were produced by immunoSEQ multiplex PCR, yet TCRdb's version contains in-frame clones alone and is incomplete. The sample records about 35,000 clones, 80% to 95% being singletons. Trimming cost V 5 bases and J 6 bases, with 4 bases left between them. CDR1 MNHNS and CDR2 SASEGT come from the germline V gene. The CDR3 sequence is 11 residues long. This clonotype was sampled from a female donor in good health, enrolled as a control in a pregnancy study. The V call is TRBV6-1, the J call TRBJ2-2; D is undetermined. The sample here was CD4+ T cells from peripheral blood mononuclear cells, taken in the third trimester of pregnancy. Written as DNA, the CDR3 is TGTGCCAGCAGTTCCGCCGGGGAGCTGTTTTTT. As protein: CASSSAGELFF.